This record covers a single TCR beta chain. This record belongs to a study of blood T cell repertoires in COVID-19. At the level of the study: COVID-19 samples collected from the United States, Italy and Spain covered acute and convalescent phases.

Profiling relied on immunoSEQ multiplex PCR, and the TCRdb table lists in-frame clones only, not all of them. The sample has 450,000 or so clones; 80% to 90% are singletons. Germline V gene sequence: CDR1 LGHDT, CDR2 YNNKEL (reference sequence). J lost 1 base, V lost 3 bases, and 2 bases had no gene match. The length of the CDR3 is 14 residues. The TCR sequence derives from a man between 18 and 35 years old with COVID-19, enrolled during active disease. Sequencing input: peripheral blood. The chain recombines TRBV3-1 (or the pseudogene TRBV3-2) with TRBJ2-5, with 7 bases identical to TRBD2. The CDR3 DNA reads as TGTGCCAGCAGCCATCCTAGCGGCCAAGAGACCCAGTACTTC. It specifies CASSHPSGQETQYF.